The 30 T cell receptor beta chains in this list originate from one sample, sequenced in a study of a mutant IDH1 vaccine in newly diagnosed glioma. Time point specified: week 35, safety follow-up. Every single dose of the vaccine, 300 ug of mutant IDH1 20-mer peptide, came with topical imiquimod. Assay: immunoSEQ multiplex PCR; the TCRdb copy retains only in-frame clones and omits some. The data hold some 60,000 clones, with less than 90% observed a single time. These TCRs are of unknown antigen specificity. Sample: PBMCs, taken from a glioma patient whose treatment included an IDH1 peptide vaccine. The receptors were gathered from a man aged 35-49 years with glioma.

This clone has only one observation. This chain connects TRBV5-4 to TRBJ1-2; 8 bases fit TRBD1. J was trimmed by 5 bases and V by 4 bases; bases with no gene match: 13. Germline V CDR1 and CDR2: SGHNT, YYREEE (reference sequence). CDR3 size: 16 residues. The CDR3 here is CASSAPGTGTHYGYTF. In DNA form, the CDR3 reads TGTGCCAGCAGCGCTCCCGGGACAGGAACACATTATGGCTACACCTTC.

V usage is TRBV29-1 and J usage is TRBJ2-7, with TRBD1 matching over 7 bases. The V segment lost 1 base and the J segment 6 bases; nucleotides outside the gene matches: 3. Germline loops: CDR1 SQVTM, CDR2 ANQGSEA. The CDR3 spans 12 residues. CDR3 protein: CSVEVDRAEQYF. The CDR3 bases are TGCAGCGTTGAAGTCGACAGGGCCGAGCAGTACTTC.

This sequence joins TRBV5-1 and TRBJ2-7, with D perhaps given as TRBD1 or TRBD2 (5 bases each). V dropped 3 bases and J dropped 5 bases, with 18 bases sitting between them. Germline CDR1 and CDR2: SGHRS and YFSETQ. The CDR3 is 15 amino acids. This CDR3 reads CASSWAPEGPHEQYF. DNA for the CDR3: TGCGCCAGCAGCTGGGCCCCCGAGGGACCCCACGAGCAGTACTTC.

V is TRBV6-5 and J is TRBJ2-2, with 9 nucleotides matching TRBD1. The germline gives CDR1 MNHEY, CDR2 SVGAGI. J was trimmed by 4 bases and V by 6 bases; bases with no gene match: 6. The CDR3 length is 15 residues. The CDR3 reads CASRGQGPSTGELFF. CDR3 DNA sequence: TGTGCCAGCAGAGGACAGGGGCCCAGCACCGGGGAGCTGTTTTTT.

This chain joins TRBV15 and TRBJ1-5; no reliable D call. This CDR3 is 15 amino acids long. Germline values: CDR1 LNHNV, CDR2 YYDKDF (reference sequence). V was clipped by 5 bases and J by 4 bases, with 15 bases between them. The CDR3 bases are TGTGCCACCAGCTGGCAAAAGGGTCATAATCAGCCCCAGCATTTT. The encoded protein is CATSWQKGHNQPQHF.

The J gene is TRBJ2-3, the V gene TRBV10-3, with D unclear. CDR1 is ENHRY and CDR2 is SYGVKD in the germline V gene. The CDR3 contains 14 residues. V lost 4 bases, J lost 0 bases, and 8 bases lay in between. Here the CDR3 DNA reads TGTGCCATCAGTGTGGCCGACAGCACAGATACGCAGTATTTT. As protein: CAISVADSTDTQYF.

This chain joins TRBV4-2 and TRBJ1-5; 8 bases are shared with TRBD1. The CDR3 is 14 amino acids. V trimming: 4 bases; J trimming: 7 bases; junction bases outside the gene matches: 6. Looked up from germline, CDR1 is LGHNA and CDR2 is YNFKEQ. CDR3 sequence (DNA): TGTGCCAGCAGCCGCGGACAGGGCGGGCAGCCCCAGCATTTT. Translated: CASSRGQGGQPQHF.

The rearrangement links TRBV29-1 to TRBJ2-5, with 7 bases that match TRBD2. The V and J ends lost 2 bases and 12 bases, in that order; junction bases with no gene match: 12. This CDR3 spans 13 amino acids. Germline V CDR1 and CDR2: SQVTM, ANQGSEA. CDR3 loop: CSVEIHQGAGEYF. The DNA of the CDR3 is TGCAGCGTTGAAATCCATCAGGGCGCGGGGGAGTACTTC.

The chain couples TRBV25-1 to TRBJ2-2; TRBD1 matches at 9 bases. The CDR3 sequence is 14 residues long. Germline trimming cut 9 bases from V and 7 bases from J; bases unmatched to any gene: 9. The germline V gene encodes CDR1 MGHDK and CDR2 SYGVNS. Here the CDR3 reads CASIGQGFGGELFF. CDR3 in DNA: TGTGCCAGTATAGGACAGGGGTTCGGCGGGGAGCTGTTTTTT.

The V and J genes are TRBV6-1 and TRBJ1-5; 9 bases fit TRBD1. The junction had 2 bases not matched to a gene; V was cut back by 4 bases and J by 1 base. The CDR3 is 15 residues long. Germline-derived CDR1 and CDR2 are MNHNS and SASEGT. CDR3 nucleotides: TGTGCCAGCAGTGTGACAGGGGGGAGCAATCAGCCCCAGCATTTT. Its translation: CASSVTGGSNQPQHF.

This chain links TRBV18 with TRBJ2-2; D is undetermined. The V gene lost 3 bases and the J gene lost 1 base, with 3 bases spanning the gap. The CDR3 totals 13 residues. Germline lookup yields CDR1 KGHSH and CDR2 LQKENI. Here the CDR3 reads CASSPMNTGELFF. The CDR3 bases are TGTGCCAGCTCACCGATGAACACCGGGGAGCTGTTTTTT.

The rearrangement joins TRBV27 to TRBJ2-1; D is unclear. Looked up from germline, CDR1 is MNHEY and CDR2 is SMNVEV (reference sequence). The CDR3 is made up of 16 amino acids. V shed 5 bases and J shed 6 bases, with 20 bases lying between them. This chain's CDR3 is CASSLKMDQRSNEQFF. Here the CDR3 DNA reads TGTGCCAGCAGTCTAAAGATGGACCAAAGGAGCAATGAGCAGTTCTTC.

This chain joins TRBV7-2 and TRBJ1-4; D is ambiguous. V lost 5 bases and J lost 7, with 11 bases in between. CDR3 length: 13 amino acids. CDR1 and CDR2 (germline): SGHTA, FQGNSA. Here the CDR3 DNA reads TGTGCCAGCAGCCAATCGAGAGGTGAAAAACTGTTTTTT. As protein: CASSQSRGEKLFF.

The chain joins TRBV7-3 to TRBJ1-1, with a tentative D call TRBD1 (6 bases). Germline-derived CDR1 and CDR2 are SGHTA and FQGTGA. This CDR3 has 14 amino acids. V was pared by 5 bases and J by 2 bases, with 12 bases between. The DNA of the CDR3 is TGTGCCAGCAGCCAAGGAGGGGGAAACACTGAAGCTTTCTTT. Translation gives CASSQGGGNTEAFF. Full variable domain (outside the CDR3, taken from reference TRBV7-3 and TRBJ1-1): GAGVSQTPSNKVTEKGKYVELRCDPISGHTALYWYRQSLGQGPEFLIYFQGTGAADDSGLPNDRFFAVRPEGSVSTLKIQRTERGDSAVYLCASSQGGGNTEAFFGQGTRLTVV.

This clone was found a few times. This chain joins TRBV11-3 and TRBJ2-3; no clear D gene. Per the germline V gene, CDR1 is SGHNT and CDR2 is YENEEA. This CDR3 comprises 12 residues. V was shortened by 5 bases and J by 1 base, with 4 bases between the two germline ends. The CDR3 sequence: CASSGRTDTQYF. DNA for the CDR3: TGTGCCAGCAGCGGCCGCACAGATACGCAGTATTTT.

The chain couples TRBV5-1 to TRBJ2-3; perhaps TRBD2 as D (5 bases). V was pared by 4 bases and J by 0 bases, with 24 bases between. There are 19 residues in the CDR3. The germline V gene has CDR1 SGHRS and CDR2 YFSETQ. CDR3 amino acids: CASSPARNGPTGSTDTQYF. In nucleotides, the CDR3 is TGCGCCAGCAGCCCCGCCCGCAACGGTCCGACGGGAAGCACAGATACGCAGTATTTT. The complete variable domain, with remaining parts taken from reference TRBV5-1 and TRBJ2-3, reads KAGVTQTPRYLIKTRGQQVTLSCSPISGHRSVSWYQQTPGQGLQFLFEYFSETQRNKGNFPGRFSGRQFSNSRSEMNVSTLELGDSALYLCASSPARNGPTGSTDTQYFGPGTRLTVL.

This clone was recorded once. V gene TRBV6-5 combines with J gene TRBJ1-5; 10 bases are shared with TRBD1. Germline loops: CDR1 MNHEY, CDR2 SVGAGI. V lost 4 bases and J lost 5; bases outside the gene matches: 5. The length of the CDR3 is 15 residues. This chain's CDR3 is CASSSPGQGHQPQHF. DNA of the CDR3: TGTGCCAGCAGTTCACCGGGACAGGGGCATCAGCCCCAGCATTTT.

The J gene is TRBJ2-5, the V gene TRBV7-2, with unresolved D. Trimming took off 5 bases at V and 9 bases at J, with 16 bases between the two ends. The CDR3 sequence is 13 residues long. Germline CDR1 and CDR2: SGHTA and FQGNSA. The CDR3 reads CASSPRSAKAQYF. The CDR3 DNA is TGTGCCAGCAGCCCTCGATCGGCTAAGGCCCAGTACTTC.

CDR3 in amino acids: CASSQESPLGRAALEEQFF. As DNA, the CDR3 is TGCGCCAGCAGCCAAGAGTCCCCCTTAGGGCGGGCGGCCCTTGAGGAGCAGTTCTTC. J is TRBJ2-1 and V is TRBV4-1, with D possibly TRBD2 on 5 matching bases. The CDR3 is 19 amino acids. The V gene's germline CDR1 is MGHRA and CDR2 YSYEKL. Trimming stripped 0 bases from V and 10 bases from J, with 28 bases between.

The CDR3 DNA is TGTGCCAGCAGGATAGACAGGGAGGGGAATGAGCAGTTCTTC. Translation gives CASRIDREGNEQFF. The V call is TRBV6-5, the J call TRBJ2-1; possibly TRBD1 or TRBD2 for D (7 bases each). V was pared by 6 bases and J by 7 bases, with 16 bases between. Germline V gene sequence: CDR1 MNHEY, CDR2 SVGAGI. The length of the CDR3 is 14 residues.

CDR3 amino acids: CASSSPYEQYF. CDR3 in DNA: TGTGCCAGCAGTTCCCCCTACGAGCAGTACTTC. The chain joins TRBV28 to TRBJ2-7; no definite D call. This CDR3 is 11 amino acids long. V was shortened by 4 bases and J by 2 bases, with 3 bases between the two germline ends. Germline V CDR1 and CDR2: MDHEN, SYDVKM.

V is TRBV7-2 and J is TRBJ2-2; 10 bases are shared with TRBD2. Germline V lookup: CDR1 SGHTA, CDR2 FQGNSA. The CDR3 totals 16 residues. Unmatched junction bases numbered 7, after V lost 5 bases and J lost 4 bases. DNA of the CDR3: TGTGCCAGCAGCCCCCAACCTAGCGGGAGCACCGGGGAGCTGTTTTTT. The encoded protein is CASSPQPSGSTGELFF.

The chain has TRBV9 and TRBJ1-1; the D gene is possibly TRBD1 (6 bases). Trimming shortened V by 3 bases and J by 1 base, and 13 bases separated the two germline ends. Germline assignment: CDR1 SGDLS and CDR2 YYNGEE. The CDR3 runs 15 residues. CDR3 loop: CASSGGGLWNTEAFF. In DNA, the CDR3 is TGTGCCAGCAGCGGGGGGGGCCTGTGGAACACTGAAGCTTTCTTT.

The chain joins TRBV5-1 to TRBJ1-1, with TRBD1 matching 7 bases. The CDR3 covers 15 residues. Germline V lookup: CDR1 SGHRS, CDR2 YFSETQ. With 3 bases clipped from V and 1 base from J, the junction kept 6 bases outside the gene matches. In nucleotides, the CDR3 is TGCGCCAGCAGCTCGGGAGGGGGCTGGAACACTGAAGCTTTCTTT. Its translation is CASSSGGGWNTEAFF.

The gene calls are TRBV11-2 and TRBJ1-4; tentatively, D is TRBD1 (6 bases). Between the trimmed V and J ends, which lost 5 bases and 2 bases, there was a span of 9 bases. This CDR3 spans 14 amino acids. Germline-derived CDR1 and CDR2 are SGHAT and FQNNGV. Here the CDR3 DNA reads TGTGCCAGCAGCAGGGGGAACACTAATGAAAAACTGTTTTTT. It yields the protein CASSRGNTNEKLFF. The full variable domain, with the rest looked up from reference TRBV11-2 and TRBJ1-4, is EAGVAQSPRYKIIEKRQSVAFWCNPISGHATLYWYQQILGQGPKLLIQFQNNGVVDDSQLPKDRFSAERLKGVDSTLKIQPAKLEDSAVYLCASSRGNTNEKLFFGSGTQLSVL.

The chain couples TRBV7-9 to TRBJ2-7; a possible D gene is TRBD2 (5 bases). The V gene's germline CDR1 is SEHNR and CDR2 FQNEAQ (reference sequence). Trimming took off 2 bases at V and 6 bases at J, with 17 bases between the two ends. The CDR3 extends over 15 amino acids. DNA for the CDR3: TGTGCCAGCAGCTTAAGGCCCTTCCGGGGTGCCGAGCAGTACTTC. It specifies CASSLRPFRGAEQYF.

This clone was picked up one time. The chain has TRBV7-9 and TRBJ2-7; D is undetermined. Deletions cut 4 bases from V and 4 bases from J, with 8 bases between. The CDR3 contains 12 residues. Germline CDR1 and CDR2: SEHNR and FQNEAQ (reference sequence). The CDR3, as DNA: TGTGCCAGCAGCTCACTCGTGTACGAGCAGTACTTC. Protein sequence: CASSSLVYEQYF.

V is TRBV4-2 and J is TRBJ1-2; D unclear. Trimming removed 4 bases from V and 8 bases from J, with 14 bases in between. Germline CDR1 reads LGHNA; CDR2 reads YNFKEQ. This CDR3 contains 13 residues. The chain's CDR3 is CASSRDGGSGYTF. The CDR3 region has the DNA TGTGCCAGCAGCCGAGACGGCGGATCGGGCTACACCTTC.

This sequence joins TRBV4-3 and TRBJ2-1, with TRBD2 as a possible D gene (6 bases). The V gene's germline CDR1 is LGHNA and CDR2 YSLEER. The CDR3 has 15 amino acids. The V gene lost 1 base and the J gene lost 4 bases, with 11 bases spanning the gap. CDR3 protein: CASSQGLADYNEQFF. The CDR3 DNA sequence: TGCGCCAGCAGCCAAGGATTAGCGGATTACAATGAGCAGTTCTTC.

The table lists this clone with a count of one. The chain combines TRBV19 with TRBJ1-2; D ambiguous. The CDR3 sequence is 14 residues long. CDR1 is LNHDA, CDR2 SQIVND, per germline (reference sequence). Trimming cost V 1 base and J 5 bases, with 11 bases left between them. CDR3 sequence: CASSIGTAYYGYTF. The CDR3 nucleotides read TGTGCCAGTAGTATAGGTACAGCATATTATGGCTACACCTTC.